Sequencing of this TCR beta chain was carried out in a study of blood T cell repertoires in COVID-19. In the study overall: The United States, Italy and Spain were the sources of the acute and convalescent COVID-19 samples.

Data came from immunoSEQ multiplex PCR; TCRdb stores just in-frame clones and leaves some out. The table records 200,000 to 300,000 clones, 70% to 90% of them present only once. This clone was counted a single time. In germline, CDR1 is SGHRS, CDR2 YFSETQ. V was shortened by 3 bases and J by 7 bases, with 17 bases between the two germline ends. This CDR3 region has 15 residues. The sample comprised peripheral blood. The TCR sequence derives from a man between 18 and 29 years old with active or convalescent COVID-19. The chain joins TRBV5-1 to TRBJ2-1; D perhaps matches TRBD2 (6 bases). The CDR3: CASSSEQTRRNEQFF. In DNA, the CDR3 is TGCGCCAGCAGCTCGGAACAGACTAGGAGGAATGAGCAGTTCTTC.